What follows is one TCR beta chain and its context. The target antigen is unknown. The sample comes from a study of cytomegalovirus exposure and HLA in healthy donors. The PCR was carried out with 60 Vbeta primers and 13 Jbeta primers. The table came from immunoSEQ multiplex PCR; TCRdb's copy has only in-frame clones and leaves some out. The sample includes 150,000 or so clones, 80% of them seen just once. General study points: The classifier reportedly diagnosed cytomegalovirus status with high sensitivity and specificity.

CDR1 is SGHKS, CDR2 YYEKEE, per germline (reference sequence). V gave up 4 bases and J gave up 1 base, with 17 bases separating them. This CDR3 contains 17 residues. The chain carries TRBV5-5 and TRBJ2-2; possible D gene TRBD2, 5 bases. This receptor was taken from a woman between 40 and 50 years old in good health and CMV-seronegative. Sequenced input: PBMCs. The CDR3 DNA is TGTGCCAGCAGCCCGGCAGGCGTCCGGGGGAACACCGGGGAGCTGTTTTTT. Protein: CASSPAGVRGNTGELFF.